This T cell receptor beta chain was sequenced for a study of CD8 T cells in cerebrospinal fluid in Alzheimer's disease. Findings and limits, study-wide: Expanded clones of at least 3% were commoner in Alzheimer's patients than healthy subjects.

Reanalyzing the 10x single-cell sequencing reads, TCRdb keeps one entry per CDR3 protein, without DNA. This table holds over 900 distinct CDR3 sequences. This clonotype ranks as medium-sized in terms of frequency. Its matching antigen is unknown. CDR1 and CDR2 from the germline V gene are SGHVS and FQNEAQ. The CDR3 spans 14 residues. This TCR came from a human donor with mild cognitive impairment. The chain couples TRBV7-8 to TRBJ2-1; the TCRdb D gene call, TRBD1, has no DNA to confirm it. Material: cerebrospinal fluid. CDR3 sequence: CASSEGGEDNEQFF.